This T cell receptor (beta chain) derives from a study of blood T cell repertoires in COVID-19. This clone was picked up one time. The CDR3 runs to 14 residues. The junction had 7 bases not matched to a gene; V was cut back by 8 bases and J by 9 bases. Germline CDR1 reads MNHEY; CDR2 reads SVGAGI. Measured with immunoSEQ multiplex PCR; TCRdb has only the in-frame clones, and not every one. Among more than 40,000 clones, more than 75% were seen once, and the ten largest hold 8% to 10%. The clonotype originates from a man in his forties or fifties with active COVID-19. The sample comprised peripheral blood. J is TRBJ1-6 and V is TRBV6-5; 10 nucleotides agree with TRBD1. This CDR3 reads CASGDRGRGSPLHF. CDR3 nucleotides: TGTGCCAGCGGGGACAGGGGTCGTGGTTCACCCCTCCACTTT.